This section outlines one TCR beta chain sequence together with its context. Sequencing used immunoSEQ multiplex PCR; TCRdb keeps in-frame clones, though not all of them. Of roughly 700,000 clones detected, roughly 91% appear once; the ten largest clones hold 30% to 40%. Germline assignment: CDR1 MNHEY and CDR2 SVGAGI. V shed 7 bases and J shed 5 bases, with 17 bases lying between them. The CDR3 spans 14 residues. The data were taken from a study of shared clonotypes between healthy human individuals. The sequenced sample consisted of memory CD8+ T cells from PBMCs. Subset in this sample: CD45RO+ cells pooled with CCR7-negative TemRA cells. J is TRBJ1-2 and V is TRBV6-5; a possible D gene is TRBD1 (5 bases). This TCR derives from a man between 18 and 35 years old in good health. Some clones in this sample may be carry-over from other donors' samples. The DNA of the CDR3 is TGTGCCAGCACCTGGGACGCTAGGGGATATGGCTACACCTTC. It translates to CASTWDARGYGYTF.